The 30 T cell receptor beta chains below all came from one sample that was sequenced in a study of blood T cell repertoires in COVID-19. Profiling relied on immunoSEQ multiplex PCR, and the TCRdb table lists in-frame clones only, not all of them. The sample has tens of thousands of clones, approximately 80% seen once. The sequenced material came from PBMCs or T cells enriched from blood (not recorded which). The receptors derive from a middle-aged woman with acute COVID-19.

V gene TRBV7-6 combines with J gene TRBJ2-3, with 10 nucleotides matching TRBD1. CDR1 is SGHVS, CDR2 FNYEAQ, per germline. This CDR3 is built from 15 residues. Unmatched junction bases numbered 3, after V lost 5 bases and J lost 1 base. Here the CDR3 reads CASSVGQGGTDTQYF. The DNA of the CDR3 is TGTGCCAGCAGCGTCGGACAGGGGGGCACAGATACGCAGTATTTT. Together with reference TRBV7-6 and TRBJ2-3, the CDR3 gives the full variable domain: GAGVSQSPRYKVTKRGQDVALRCDPISGHVSLYWYRQALGQGPEFLTYFNYEAQQDKSGLPNDRFSAERPEGSISTLTIQRTEQRDSAMYRCASSVGQGGTDTQYFGPGTRLTVL.

This sequence joins TRBV5-1 and TRBJ1-4, with no clear D. There are 15 residues in the CDR3. Per the germline V gene, CDR1 is SGHRS and CDR2 is YFSETQ. With 4 bases removed from V and 0 bases from J, the gap between germline ends came to 10 bases. CDR3: CASSGLESTNEKLFF. CDR3 coding DNA: TGCGCCAGCAGCGGCCTGGAGTCAACTAATGAAAAACTGTTTTTT. Variable domain in full (rest from reference TRBV5-1 and TRBJ1-4): KAGVTQTPRYLIKTRGQQVTLSCSPISGHRSVSWYQQTPGQGLQFLFEYFSETQRNKGNFPGRFSGRQFSNSRSEMNVSTLELGDSALYLCASSGLESTNEKLFFGSGTQLSVL.

The rearrangement uses TRBV6-6 and TRBJ2-2; perhaps TRBD1 as D (5 bases). The germline V gene encodes CDR1 MNHNY and CDR2 SVGAGI (reference sequence). Trimming stripped 7 bases from V and 6 bases from J, with 21 bases between. This CDR3 contains 16 residues. The CDR3 here is CASTLTAGFGAGELFF. The CDR3 region has the DNA TGTGCCAGCACTTTAACGGCAGGGTTTGGCGCCGGGGAGCTGTTTTTT.

This chain joins TRBV13 and TRBJ1-2; D is possibly TRBD1 (6 bases). V lost 3 bases, J lost 2 bases, and 10 bases lay in between. Germline V gene lookup returns CDR1 PRHDT and CDR2 FYEKMQ (reference sequence). This CDR3 contains 14 residues. The CDR3 DNA reads TGTGCCAGCAGCTTGACAGGACTGAACTATGGCTACACCTTC. It yields the protein CASSLTGLNYGYTF.

In nucleotides, the CDR3 is TGTGCCAGCAGCTTAGCAGGCGCCGAAGCTTTCTTT. It specifies CASSLAGAEAFF. The chain joins TRBV11-2 to TRBJ1-1; no reliable D call. The CDR3 loop spans 12 amino acids. V dropped 1 base and J dropped 8 bases, with 8 bases sitting between them. The germline V gene has CDR1 SGHAT and CDR2 FQNNGV.

The V call is TRBV6-1, the J call TRBJ2-7, with a tentative D call TRBD1 (6 bases). Germline CDR1 MNHNS, CDR2 SASEGT. CDR3 length: 14 residues. Trimming stripped 1 base from V and 0 bases from J, with 7 bases between. CDR3 sequence reads: CASSEGTASYEQYF. CDR3 nucleotide sequence: TGTGCCAGCAGTGAAGGGACAGCCTCCTACGAGCAGTACTTC.

The J gene is TRBJ2-1, the V gene TRBV9, with 9 bases lining up with TRBD1. Trimming removed 4 bases from V and 7 bases from J; junction bases left unmatched: 15. The CDR3 loop spans 17 amino acids. Per the germline V gene, CDR1 is SGDLS and CDR2 is YYNGEE. CDR3 nucleotides: TGTGCCAGCAGCTCCGGATCACGGACAGGGGTGTTGAATGAGCAGTTCTTC. As protein: CASSSGSRTGVLNEQFF.

Only a few counts were recorded for this clone. The V and J genes are TRBV19 and TRBJ1-5, with 8 bases fitting TRBD1. Per the germline V gene, CDR1 is LNHDA and CDR2 is SQIVND (reference sequence). V lost 6 bases to trimming and J lost 6 bases; unmatched junction nucleotides: 7. The CDR3 loop spans 14 amino acids. The CDR3 bases are TGTGCCAGTAGCCCTGACAGGGGTAGTCAGCCCCAGCATTTT. It yields the protein CASSPDRGSQPQHF.

V is TRBV5-6 and J is TRBJ1-2; perhaps TRBD1 as D (6 bases). In germline, CDR1 is SGHDT, CDR2 YYEEEE. The length of the CDR3 is 14 residues. V shed 2 bases and J shed 10 bases, with 18 bases lying between them. The CDR3, as DNA: TGTGCCAGCAGCTTTATCTCAGGGGCAAAGGACTACACCTTC. It encodes CASSFISGAKDYTF.

This clone was found a few times. J is TRBJ2-2 and V is TRBV10-2; 7 nucleotides agree with TRBD1. V shed 0 bases and J 6 bases; nucleotides not matched to a gene: 10. CDR1 is WSHSY and CDR2 is SAAADI in the germline V gene. This CDR3 has 17 residues. The CDR3 here is CASSESTGTDLSGELFF. In DNA form, the CDR3 reads TGCGCCAGCAGTGAGTCGACCGGGACAGATCTGTCCGGGGAGCTGTTTTTT.

V and J are TRBV2 and TRBJ1-1; D perhaps matches TRBD1 (5 bases). The V gene's germline CDR1 is SNHLY and CDR2 FYNNEI. This CDR3 spans 15 amino acids. Trimming took 2 bases from V and 4 from J, leaving 14 bases between them. CDR3 coding DNA: TGTGCCAGCAGTGAAAAATGGGGCGTGGGCACTGAAGCTTTCTTT. Amino acids: CASSEKWGVGTEAFF.

The rearrangement uses TRBV7-8 and TRBJ1-1, with D perhaps matching TRBD1 (5 bases). Germline CDR1 reads SGHVS; CDR2 reads FQNEAQ. The CDR3 is 17 residues long. Trimming removed 2 bases at V and 0 bases at J, with 16 bases between. The CDR3 coding sequence is TGTGCCAGCAGCTTATCTCGGATCGGGGGGATGAACACTGAAGCTTTCTTT. Its protein is CASSLSRIGGMNTEAFF.

This chain joins TRBV18 and TRBJ1-1; D unresolved. Germline CDR1 is KGHSH and CDR2 is LQKENI. The ends were cut back, 0 bases at V and 1 base at J, with 6 bases in the middle. The length of the CDR3 is 14 residues. CDR3 in amino acids: CASSPPGRNTEAFF. The DNA of the CDR3 is TGTGCCAGCTCACCACCGGGGAGGAACACTGAAGCTTTCTTT.

The chain combines TRBV29-1 with TRBJ2-1; TRBD2 might be the D (6 bases). Between the trimmed V and J ends, which lost 4 bases and 8 bases, there was a span of 15 bases. CDR1 and CDR2 (germline): SQVTM, ANQGSEA. The length of the CDR3 is 13 residues. The DNA of the CDR3 is TGCAGCGTTGTCCGGGGGAGTACCTATGAGCAGTTCTTC. Translation: CSVVRGSTYEQFF.

In DNA form, the CDR3 reads TGTGCCAGCAGTTCGGGGAACACTGAAGCTTTCTTT. Its protein product is CASSSGNTEAFF. The chain uses TRBV27 and TRBJ1-1, with D unresolved. The V gene lost 4 bases and the J gene lost 1 base, with 4 bases spanning the gap. Germline assignment: CDR1 MNHEY and CDR2 SMNVEV (reference sequence). CDR3 length: 12 amino acids.

For this clone: This sample also contains other DNA sequences that code for the same CDR3. J is TRBJ1-3 and V is TRBV18; D is uncertain. V gave up 6 bases and J gave up 0 bases, with 9 bases separating them. The CDR3 consists of 14 residues. Germline V CDR1 and CDR2: KGHSH, LQKENI. CDR3 DNA: TGTGCCAGCTCCGGTTATTCCTCTGGAAACACCATATATTTT. It encodes CASSGYSSGNTIYF. The entire variable domain, with the rest obtained from reference TRBV18 and TRBJ1-3, is as follows: NAGVMQNPRHLVRRRGQEARLRCSPMKGHSHVYWYRQLPEEGLKFMVYLQKENIIDESGMPKERFSAEFPKEGPSILRIQQVVRGDSAAYFCASSGYSSGNTIYFGEGSWLTVV.

In DNA form, the CDR3 reads TGTGCCATCTCGACCCGTAAGGGGGCAGGGGACCAAGAGACCCAGTACTTC. Translating gives CAISTRKGAGDQETQYF. V gene TRBV10-3 combines with J gene TRBJ2-5, with 7 positions matching TRBD1. The germline V gene has CDR1 ENHRY and CDR2 SYGVKD. CDR3 length: 17 amino acids. The V and J ends lost 8 bases and 0 bases, in that order; junction bases with no gene match: 15.

In its sample, this clone was seen a few times. CDR3 sequence reads: CASSRWSSYEQYF. The CDR3 DNA follows: TGTGCCAGCAGCCGGTGGAGCTCCTACGAGCAGTACTTC. The rearrangement uses TRBV7-2 and TRBJ2-7; no reliable D call. The CDR3 is made up of 13 amino acids. V was pared by 5 bases and J by 0 bases, with 8 bases between. Germline assignment: CDR1 SGHTA and CDR2 FQGNSA.

The chain has TRBV5-4 and TRBJ2-6, with D unclear. CDR3 length: 13 residues. The ends were cut back, 7 bases at V and 6 bases at J, with 11 bases in the middle. The germline CDR1 and CDR2 sequences are SGHNT and YYREEE (reference sequence). CDR3 loop: CASSGPLANVLTF. DNA of the CDR3: TGTGCCAGCTCTGGCCCGTTGGCCAACGTCCTGACTTTC.

The rearrangement uses TRBV3-1 (or the pseudogene TRBV3-2) and TRBJ2-5; 9 bases map to TRBD1. The CDR3 loop spans 17 amino acids. Germline V gene sequence: CDR1 LGHDT, CDR2 YNNKEL (reference sequence). The V gene end was trimmed by 1 base and the J gene end by 5 bases; junction bases not matched to a gene: 11. Here the CDR3 reads CASSQGVQGAFRETQYF. The CDR3 region has the DNA TGTGCCAGCAGCCAAGGGGTACAGGGGGCGTTTCGGGAGACCCAGTACTTC.

CDR3 residues: CASGSSGGFTDTQYF. In DNA, the CDR3 is TGTGCCAGCGGATCTAGCGGGGGTTTCACAGATACGCAGTATTTT. The chain has TRBV7-6 and TRBJ2-3, with 10 nucleotides matching TRBD2. Germline V lookup: CDR1 SGHVS, CDR2 FNYEAQ. The J segment lost 2 bases and the V segment lost 8 bases, leaving 7 bases of the junction unmatched. The CDR3 runs to 15 residues.

The genes are TRBV15 and TRBJ2-3; D may be TRBD1 (6 bases). This CDR3 is built from 15 residues. Trimming removed 0 bases at V and 4 bases at J, with 11 bases between. Germline CDR1 is LNHNV and CDR2 is YYDKDF (reference sequence). Here the CDR3 reads CATSRDRGPADTQYF. The CDR3 DNA sequence: TGTGCCACCAGCAGAGACAGGGGCCCCGCAGATACGCAGTATTTT.

With regard to this clone: In the same sample, other DNA sequences code for this CDR3. The chain joins TRBV19 to TRBJ2-2; no clear D gene. This CDR3 region has 12 residues. Germline CDR1 LNHDA, CDR2 SQIVND (reference sequence). Trimming removed 1 base from V and 6 bases from J, with 3 bases in between. CDR3 amino acids: CASSIAAGELFF. The CDR3 bases are TGTGCCAGTAGTATAGCAGCCGGGGAGCTGTTTTTT.

This chain joins TRBV19 and TRBJ2-7, with 8 bases fitting TRBD1. The J segment lost 1 base and the V segment lost 5 bases, leaving 13 bases of the junction unmatched. This CDR3 spans 17 amino acids. The germline CDR1 and CDR2 sequences are LNHDA and SQIVND (reference sequence). CDR3 region: CASSVMGQADLSYEQYF. CDR3 bases: TGTGCCAGTAGTGTGATGGGACAGGCGGATCTTTCCTACGAGCAGTACTTC.

This clone was seen a single time. The J gene is TRBJ2-3, the V gene TRBV7-9; D possibly corresponds to TRBD2 (5 bases). V lost 5 bases, J lost 0 bases, and 15 bases lay in between. Germline loops: CDR1 SEHNR, CDR2 FQNEAQ (reference sequence). The length of the CDR3 is 16 residues. The CDR3 nucleotides are TGTGCCAGCAGCGGAGGTCTAGCTCGGAGCACAGATACGCAGTATTTT. Its translation: CASSGGLARSTDTQYF.

V is TRBV29-1 and J is TRBJ2-5; the D gene is possibly TRBD2 (5 bases). With 7 bases removed from V and 5 bases from J, the gap between germline ends came to 17 bases. Germline CDR1 and CDR2: SQVTM and ANQGSEA. This CDR3 region has 13 residues. The DNA for the CDR3 is TGCAGCGGAGTGACGGGGTCCCGGGAGACCCAGTACTTC. Translation gives CSGVTGSRETQYF.

The V call is TRBV20-1, the J call TRBJ1-4; D unclear. This CDR3 has 14 amino acids. Germline V gene data show CDR1 as DFQATT and CDR2 as SNEGSKA (reference sequence). The V and J ends lost 3 bases and 3 bases respectively, with 11 bases between them. The CDR3 loop is CSASRGASNEKLFF. The CDR3 DNA sequence: TGCAGTGCTAGTCGGGGAGCTTCTAATGAAAAACTGTTTTTT.

V usage is TRBV7-8 and J usage is TRBJ2-2; tentative D call: TRBD2 (5 bases). The CDR3 spans 16 residues. The V gene's germline CDR1 is SGHVS and CDR2 FQNEAQ. Trimming stripped 0 bases from V and 0 bases from J, with 8 bases between. The CDR3 here is CASSLASGSNTGELFF. The CDR3 region has the DNA TGTGCCAGCAGCTTAGCCAGCGGATCGAACACCGGGGAGCTGTTTTTT. The full variable domain, in which reference TRBV7-8 and TRBJ2-2 provide the parts outside the CDR3, is GAGVSQSPRYKVAKRGQDVALRCDPISGHVSLFWYQQALGQGPEFLTYFQNEAQLDKSGLPSDRFFAERPEGSVSTLKIQRTQQEDSAVYLCASSLASGSNTGELFFGEGSRLTVL.

The gene calls are TRBV4-1 and TRBJ2-2; 10 bases agree with TRBD1. The CDR3 extends over 17 amino acids. The ends lost 4 bases at V and 6 bases at J; junction bases unmatched: 11. CDR1 MGHRA and CDR2 YSYEKL come from the germline V gene. The CDR3 DNA reads TGCGCCAGCAGCCCGACCGGGACAGGGGTTTCCGCCGGGGAGCTGTTTTTT. Protein sequence: CASSPTGTGVSAGELFF.

This clone appeared once. The V gene is TRBV9, the J gene TRBJ2-6; 7 bases align to TRBD1. The trim removed 5 bases at V and 7 bases at J, leaving 18 bases unmatched. The germline V gene has CDR1 SGDLS and CDR2 YYNGEE. This CDR3 spans 18 amino acids. The CDR3 protein is CASRYRTGALVRANVLTF. The CDR3 DNA reads as TGTGCCAGCAGGTACCGGACAGGCGCCCTGGTTCGTGCCAACGTCCTGACTTTC.